This record concerns one TCR beta chain sequence. Its cognate antigen is unknown. Preparation of TCR beta libraries was done by quantitative 5'-RACE with molecular barcodes. Via MiXCR, TCRdb re-called the 5' RACE reads, giving one row per CDR3 protein. Of some 130,000 distinct CDR3 sequences listed, roughly 15% are singletons. Germline-derived CDR1 and CDR2 are SGDLS and YYNGEE. V shed 4 bases and J shed 3 bases, with 13 bases lying between them. The CDR3 contains 15 residues. This entry is derived from a study of CD8 T cells in ankylosing spondylitis. The study, taken as a whole, reports: About 8 highly homologous variants formed a TCR beta motif that appeared characteristic of ankylosing spondylitis blood. A number of the motif variants had already been described in reactive arthritis synovial fluid and blood. Disease-associated clonotypes exhibited CD8+ identity and were relatively infrequent in peripheral blood.

The clonotype was recovered from a female donor with ankylosing spondylitis or in good health (not recorded which). The sequenced sample was blood, either unsorted or a sorted T cell fraction (not recorded which). This chain links TRBV9 with TRBJ2-2; D may be TRBD2 (5 bases). The CDR3 sequence: CASSPSGGDTGELFF. CDR3 coding DNA: TGTGCCAGCAGCCCCAGTGGAGGCGACACCGGGGAGCTGTTTTTT.